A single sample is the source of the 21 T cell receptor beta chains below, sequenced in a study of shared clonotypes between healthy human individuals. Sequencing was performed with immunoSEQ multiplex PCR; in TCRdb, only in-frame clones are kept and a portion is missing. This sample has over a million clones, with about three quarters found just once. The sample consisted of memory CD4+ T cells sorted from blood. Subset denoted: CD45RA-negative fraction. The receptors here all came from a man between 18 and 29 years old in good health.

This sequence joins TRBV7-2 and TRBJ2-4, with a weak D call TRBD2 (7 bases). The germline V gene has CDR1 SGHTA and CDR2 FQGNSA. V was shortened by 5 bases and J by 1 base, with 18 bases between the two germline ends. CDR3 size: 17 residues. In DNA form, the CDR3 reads TGTGCCAGCAGCCGAAAATCAGGGGAGGGGGCCAAAAACATTCAGTACTTC. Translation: CASSRKSGEGAKNIQYF.

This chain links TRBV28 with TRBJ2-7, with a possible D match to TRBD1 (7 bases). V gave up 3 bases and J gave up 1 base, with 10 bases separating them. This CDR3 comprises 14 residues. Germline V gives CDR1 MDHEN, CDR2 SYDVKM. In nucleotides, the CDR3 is TGTGCCAGCAGTTTCGCGGGACAGTCCTACGAGCAGTACTTC. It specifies CASSFAGQSYEQYF.

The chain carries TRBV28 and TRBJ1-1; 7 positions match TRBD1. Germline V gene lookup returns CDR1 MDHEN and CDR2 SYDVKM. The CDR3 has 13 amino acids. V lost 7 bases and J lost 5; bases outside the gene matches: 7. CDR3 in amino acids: CASTGRGRTEAFF. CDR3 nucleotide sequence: TGTGCCAGCACTGGAAGGGGGCGAACTGAAGCTTTCTTT.

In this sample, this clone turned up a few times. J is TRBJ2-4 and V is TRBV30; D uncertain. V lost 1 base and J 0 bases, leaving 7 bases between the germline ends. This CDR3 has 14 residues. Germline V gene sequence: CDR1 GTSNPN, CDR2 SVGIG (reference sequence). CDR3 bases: TGTGCCTGGAGTGAAAATTTAGCCAAAAACATTCAGTACTTC. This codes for CAWSENLAKNIQYF.

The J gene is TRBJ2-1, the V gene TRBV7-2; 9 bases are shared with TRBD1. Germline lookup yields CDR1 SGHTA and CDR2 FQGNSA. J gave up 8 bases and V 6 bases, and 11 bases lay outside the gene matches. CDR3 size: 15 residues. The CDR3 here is CASSMDRGLVYEQFF. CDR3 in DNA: TGTGCCAGCAGTATGGACAGGGGTTTAGTCTATGAGCAGTTCTTC.

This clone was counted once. CDR3 DNA sequence: TGTGCCAGCTCACCCCCCAGAGGCCTAGAGACCCAGTACTTC. This gives the protein CASSPPRGLETQYF. The rearrangement links TRBV18 to TRBJ2-5; no firm D call. In germline, CDR1 is KGHSH, CDR2 LQKENI. The CDR3 is 14 amino acids. Trimming shortened V by 3 bases and J by 4 bases, and 12 bases separated the two germline ends.

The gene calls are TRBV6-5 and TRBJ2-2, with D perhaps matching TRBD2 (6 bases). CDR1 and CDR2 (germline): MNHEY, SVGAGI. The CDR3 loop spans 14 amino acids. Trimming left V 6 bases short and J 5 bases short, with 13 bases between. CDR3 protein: CASRRLGGTGELFF. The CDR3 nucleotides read TGTGCCAGCAGAAGACTAGGAGGAACCGGGGAGCTGTTTTTT.

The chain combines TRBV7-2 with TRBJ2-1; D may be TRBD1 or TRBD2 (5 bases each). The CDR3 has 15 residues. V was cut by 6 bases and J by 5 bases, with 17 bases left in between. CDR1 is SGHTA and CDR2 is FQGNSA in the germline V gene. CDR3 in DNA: TGTGCCAGCAGTCGCAGGGTTGGGGGTCACAATGAGCAGTTCTTC. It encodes CASSRRVGGHNEQFF.

CDR3 in DNA: TGTGCCAGCAGTCTGGTGGGGGGTTCCTACGAGCAGTACTTC. Its protein is CASSLVGGSYEQYF. The chain links TRBV6-1 to TRBJ2-7, with a possible D match to TRBD2 (6 bases). CDR1 MNHNS and CDR2 SASEGT come from the germline V gene. Trimming took 5 bases from V and 1 from J, leaving 12 bases between them. The CDR3 extends over 14 amino acids.

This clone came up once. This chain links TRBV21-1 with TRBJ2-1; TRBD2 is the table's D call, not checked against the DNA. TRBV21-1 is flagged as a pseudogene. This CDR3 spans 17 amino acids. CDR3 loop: CASSKGRMRSSYNEQFF. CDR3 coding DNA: TGTGCCAGCAGCAAAGGAAGAATGAGGAGCTCCTACAATGAGCAGTTCTTC.

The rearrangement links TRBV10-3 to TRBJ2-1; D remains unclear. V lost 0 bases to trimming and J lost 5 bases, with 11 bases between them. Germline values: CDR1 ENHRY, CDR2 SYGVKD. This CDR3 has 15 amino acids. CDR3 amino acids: CAISESMASDNEQFF. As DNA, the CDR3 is TGTGCCATCAGTGAGTCGATGGCCAGCGACAATGAGCAGTTCTTC.

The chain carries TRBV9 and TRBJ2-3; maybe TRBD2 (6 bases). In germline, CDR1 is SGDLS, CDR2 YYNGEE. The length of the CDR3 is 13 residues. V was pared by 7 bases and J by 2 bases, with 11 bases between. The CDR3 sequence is CASGTLSTDTQYF. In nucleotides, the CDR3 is TGTGCCAGCGGGACTCTATCCACAGATACGCAGTATTTT. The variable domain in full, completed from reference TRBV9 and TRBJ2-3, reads DSGVTQTPKHLITATGQRVTLRCSPRSGDLSVYWYQQSLDQGLQFLIQYYNGEERAKGNILERFSAQQFPDLHSELNLSSLELGDSALYFCASGTLSTDTQYFGPGTRLTVL.

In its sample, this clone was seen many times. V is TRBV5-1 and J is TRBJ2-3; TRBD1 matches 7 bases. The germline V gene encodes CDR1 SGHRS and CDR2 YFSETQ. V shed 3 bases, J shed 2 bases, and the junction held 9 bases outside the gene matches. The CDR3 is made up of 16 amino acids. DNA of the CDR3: TGCGCCAGCAGCTCACAACAGGGGCTGCCCACAGATACGCAGTATTTT. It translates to CASSSQQGLPTDTQYF. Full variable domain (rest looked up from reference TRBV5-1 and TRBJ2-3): KAGVTQTPRYLIKTRGQQVTLSCSPISGHRSVSWYQQTPGQGLQFLFEYFSETQRNKGNFPGRFSGRQFSNSRSEMNVSTLELGDSALYLCASSSQQGLPTDTQYFGPGTRLTVL.

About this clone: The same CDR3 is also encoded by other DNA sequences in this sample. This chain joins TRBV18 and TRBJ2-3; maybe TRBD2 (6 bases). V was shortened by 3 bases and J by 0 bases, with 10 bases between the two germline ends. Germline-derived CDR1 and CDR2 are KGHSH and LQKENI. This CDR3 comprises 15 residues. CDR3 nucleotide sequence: TGTGCCAGCTCACCCCCGGGACTCAGCACAGATACGCAGTATTTT. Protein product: CASSPPGLSTDTQYF.

Written as DNA, the CDR3 is TGCGCCAGCACCTCTGGCGGAGGGTCGATCCAAGAGACCCAGTACTTC. Amino acid sequence: CASTSGGGSIQETQYF. The chain is built from TRBV10-2 and TRBJ2-5; D is perhaps TRBD2 (6 bases). Trimming removed 7 bases at V and 1 base at J, with 19 bases between. This CDR3 spans 16 amino acids. Germline V CDR1 and CDR2: WSHSY, SAAADI.

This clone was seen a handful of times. The CDR3 nucleotides are TGTGCCAGTAGTCAAGGGGCGCGGGGCCGTGAACAGCCCCAGCATTTT. Protein: CASSQGARGREQPQHF. The rearrangement joins TRBV19 to TRBJ1-5; D perhaps matches TRBD1 (5 bases). V was shortened by 5 bases and J by 7 bases, with 21 bases between the two germline ends. The CDR3 contains 16 residues. The germline V gene has CDR1 LNHDA and CDR2 SQIVND (reference sequence).

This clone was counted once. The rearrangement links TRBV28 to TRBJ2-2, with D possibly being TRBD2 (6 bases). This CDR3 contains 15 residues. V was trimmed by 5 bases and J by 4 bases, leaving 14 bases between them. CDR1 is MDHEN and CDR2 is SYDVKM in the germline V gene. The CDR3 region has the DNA TGTGCCAGCAGTGCCGGGGGAGCGGGCACCGGGGAGCTGTTTTTT. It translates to CASSAGGAGTGELFF.

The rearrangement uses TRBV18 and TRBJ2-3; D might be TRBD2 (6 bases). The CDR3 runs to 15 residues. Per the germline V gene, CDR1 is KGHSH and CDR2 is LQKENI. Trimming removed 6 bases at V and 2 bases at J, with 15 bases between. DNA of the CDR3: TGTGCCAGCTCTCACAGCGGGCAACTCACAGATACGCAGTATTTT. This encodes CASSHSGQLTDTQYF.

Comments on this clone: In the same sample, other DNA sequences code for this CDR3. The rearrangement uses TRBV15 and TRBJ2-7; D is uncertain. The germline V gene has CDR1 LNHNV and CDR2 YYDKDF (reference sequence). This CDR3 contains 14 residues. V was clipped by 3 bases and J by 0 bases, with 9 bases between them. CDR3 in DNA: TGTGCCACCAGCAGGGACCGACTCTCCTACGAGCAGTACTTC. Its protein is CATSRDRLSYEQYF.

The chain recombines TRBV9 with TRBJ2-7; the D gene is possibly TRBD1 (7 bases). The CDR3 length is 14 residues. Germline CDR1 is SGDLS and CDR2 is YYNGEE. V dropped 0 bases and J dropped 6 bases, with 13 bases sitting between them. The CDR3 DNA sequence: TGTGCCAGCAGCGTAGGGGGGGACAGTTCCGAGCAGTACTTC. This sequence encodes CASSVGGDSSEQYF.

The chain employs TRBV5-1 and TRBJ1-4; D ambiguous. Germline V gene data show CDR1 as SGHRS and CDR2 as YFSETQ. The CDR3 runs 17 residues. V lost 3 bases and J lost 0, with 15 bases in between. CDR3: CASSSGREFATNEKLFF. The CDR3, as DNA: TGCGCCAGCAGCTCTGGCCGGGAGTTCGCAACTAATGAAAAACTGTTTTTT. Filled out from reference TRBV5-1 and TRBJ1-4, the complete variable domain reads KAGVTQTPRYLIKTRGQQVTLSCSPISGHRSVSWYQQTPGQGLQFLFEYFSETQRNKGNFPGRFSGRQFSNSRSEMNVSTLELGDSALYLCASSSGREFATNEKLFFGSGTQLSVL.